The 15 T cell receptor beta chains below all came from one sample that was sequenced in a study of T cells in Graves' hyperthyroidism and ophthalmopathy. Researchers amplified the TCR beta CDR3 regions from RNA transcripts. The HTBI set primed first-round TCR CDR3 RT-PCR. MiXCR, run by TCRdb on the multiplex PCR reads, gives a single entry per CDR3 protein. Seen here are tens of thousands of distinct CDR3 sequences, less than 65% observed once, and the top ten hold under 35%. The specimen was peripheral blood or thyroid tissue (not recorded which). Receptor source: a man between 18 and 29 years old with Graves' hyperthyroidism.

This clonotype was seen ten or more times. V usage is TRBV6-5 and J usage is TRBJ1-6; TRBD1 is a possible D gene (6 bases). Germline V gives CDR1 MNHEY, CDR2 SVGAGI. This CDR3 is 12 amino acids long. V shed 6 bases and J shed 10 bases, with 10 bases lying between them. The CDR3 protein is CASRFRGSPLHF. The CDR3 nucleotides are TGTGCCAGCAGATTCAGGGGCTCACCCCTCCACTTT.

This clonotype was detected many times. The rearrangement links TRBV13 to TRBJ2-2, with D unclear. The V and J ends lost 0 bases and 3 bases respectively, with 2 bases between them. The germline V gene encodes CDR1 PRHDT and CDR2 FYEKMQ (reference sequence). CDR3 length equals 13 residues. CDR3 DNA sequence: TGTGCCAGCAGCTTAGGGGACACCGGGGAGCTGTTTTTT. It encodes CASSLGDTGELFF.

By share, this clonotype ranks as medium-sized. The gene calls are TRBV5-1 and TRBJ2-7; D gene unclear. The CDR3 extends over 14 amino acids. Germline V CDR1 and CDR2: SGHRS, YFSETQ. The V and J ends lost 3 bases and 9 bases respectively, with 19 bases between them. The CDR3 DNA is TGCGCCAGCAGCTCCACCCCGACGGCTTTAGGGCAGTACTTC. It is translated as CASSSTPTALGQYF.

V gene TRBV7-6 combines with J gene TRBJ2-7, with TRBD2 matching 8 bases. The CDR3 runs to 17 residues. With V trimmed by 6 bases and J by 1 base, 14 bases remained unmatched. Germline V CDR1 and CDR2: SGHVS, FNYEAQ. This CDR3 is CASRGVPTGLGSYEQYF. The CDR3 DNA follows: TGTGCCAGCAGGGGAGTGCCTACGGGACTAGGTTCCTACGAGCAGTACTTC.

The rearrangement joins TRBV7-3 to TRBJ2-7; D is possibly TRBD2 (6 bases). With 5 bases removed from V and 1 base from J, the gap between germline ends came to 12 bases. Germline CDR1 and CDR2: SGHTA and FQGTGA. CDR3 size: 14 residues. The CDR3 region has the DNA TGTGCCAGCAGCCGGAACGGACTATCCTACGAGCAGTACTTC. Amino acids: CASSRNGLSYEQYF.

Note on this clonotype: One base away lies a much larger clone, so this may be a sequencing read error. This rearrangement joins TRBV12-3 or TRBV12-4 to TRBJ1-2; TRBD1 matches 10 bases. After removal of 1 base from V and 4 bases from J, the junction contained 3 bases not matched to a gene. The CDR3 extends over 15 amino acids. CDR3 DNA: TGTGCCAGCAGTTTAGGGGACAGGGGATCCTATGGCTACACCTTC. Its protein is CASSLGDRGSYGYTF.

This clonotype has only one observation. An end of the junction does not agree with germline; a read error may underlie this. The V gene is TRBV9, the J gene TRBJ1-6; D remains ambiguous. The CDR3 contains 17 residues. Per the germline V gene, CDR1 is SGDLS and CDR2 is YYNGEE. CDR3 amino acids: CASSLGLPSGENLPLHF. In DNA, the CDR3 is TGTGCCAGCAGCCTAGGACTTCCGTCAGGAGAAAATTTACCCCTCCACTTT.

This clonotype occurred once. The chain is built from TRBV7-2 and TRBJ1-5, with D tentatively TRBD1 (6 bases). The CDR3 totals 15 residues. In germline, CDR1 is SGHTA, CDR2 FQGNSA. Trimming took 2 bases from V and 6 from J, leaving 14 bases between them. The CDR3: CASSLFFRGRQPQHF. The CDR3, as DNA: TGTGCCAGCAGCTTATTTTTCAGGGGCCGTCAGCCCCAGCATTTT.

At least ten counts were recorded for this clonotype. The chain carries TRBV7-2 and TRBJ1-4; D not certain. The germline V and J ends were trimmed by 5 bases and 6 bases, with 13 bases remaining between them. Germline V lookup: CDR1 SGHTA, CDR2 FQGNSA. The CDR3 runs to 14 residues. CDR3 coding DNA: TGTGCCAGCAGCCCCGGATGGGTTGATGAAAAACTGTTTTTT. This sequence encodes CASSPGWVDEKLFF.

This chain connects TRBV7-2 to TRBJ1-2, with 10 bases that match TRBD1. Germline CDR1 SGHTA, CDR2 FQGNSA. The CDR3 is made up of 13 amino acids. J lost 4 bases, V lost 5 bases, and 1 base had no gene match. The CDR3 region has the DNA TGTGCCAGCAGCGGGACAGGGGTCTATGGCTACACCTTC. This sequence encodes CASSGTGVYGYTF. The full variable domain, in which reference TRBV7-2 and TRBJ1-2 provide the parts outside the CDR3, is GAGVSQSPSNKVTEKGKDVELRCDPISGHTALYWYRQSLGQGLEFLIYFQGNSAPDKSGLPSDRFSAERTGGSVSTLTIQRTQQEDSAVYLCASSGTGVYGYTFGSGTRLTVV.

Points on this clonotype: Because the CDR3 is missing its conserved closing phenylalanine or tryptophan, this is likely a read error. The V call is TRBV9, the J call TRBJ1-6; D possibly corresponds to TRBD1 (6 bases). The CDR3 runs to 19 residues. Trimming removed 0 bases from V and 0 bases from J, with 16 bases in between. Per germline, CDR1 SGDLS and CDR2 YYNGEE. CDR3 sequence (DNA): TGTGCCAGCAGCGTAGTCCCTACAGGGTGGGGCTCCTATAATTCACCCCTCCACTCT. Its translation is CASSVVPTGWGSYNSPLHS.

CDR3 amino acids: CATSRAGTGREVFGYTF. For the CDR3, the DNA is TGTGCCACCAGCAGAGCTGGGACAGGGAGAGAAGTATTTGGCTACACCTTC. This chain connects TRBV15 to TRBJ1-2; 9 nucleotides align to TRBD1. CDR1 LNHNV and CDR2 YYDKDF come from the germline V gene (reference sequence). This CDR3 is 17 amino acids long. After removal of 1 base from V and 7 bases from J, the junction contained 13 bases not matched to a gene.

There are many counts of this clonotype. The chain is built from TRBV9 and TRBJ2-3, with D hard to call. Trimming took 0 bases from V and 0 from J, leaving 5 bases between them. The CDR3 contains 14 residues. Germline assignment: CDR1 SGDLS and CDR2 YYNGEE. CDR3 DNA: TGTGCCAGCAGCGTAGATGTGAGCACAGATACGCAGTATTTT. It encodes CASSVDVSTDTQYF.

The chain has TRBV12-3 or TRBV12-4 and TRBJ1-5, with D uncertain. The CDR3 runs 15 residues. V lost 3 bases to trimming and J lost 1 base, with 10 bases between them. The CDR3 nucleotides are TGTGCCAGCAGTTTTGGTGGTCGGAGCAATCAGCCCCAGCATTTT. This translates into CASSFGGRSNQPQHF.

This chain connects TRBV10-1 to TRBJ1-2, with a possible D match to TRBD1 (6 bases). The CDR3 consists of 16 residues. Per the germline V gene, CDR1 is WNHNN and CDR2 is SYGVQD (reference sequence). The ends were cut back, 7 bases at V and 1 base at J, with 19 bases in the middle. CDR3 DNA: TGCGCCAGCACAGAGCTTGAACAGGGAGTTAACTATGGCTACACCTTC. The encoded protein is CASTELEQGVNYGYTF.